This T cell receptor beta chain was sequenced for a study of blood T cell repertoires in COVID-19. Study context: In each case, the material was cDNA or gDNA derived from T cells, B-cell-depleted T cells, or PBMCs.

TCRdb keeps only in-frame clones here, not all; method: immunoSEQ multiplex PCR. The sample lists approximately 110,000 clones; 75% to 90% were seen once. This CDR3 has 17 residues. Germline V gene lookup returns CDR1 SGHTA and CDR2 FQGNSA. Losses at the gene ends were 5 bases for V and 1 base for J; bases not matched to a gene: 11. The chain uses TRBV7-2 and TRBJ1-5; TRBD1 matches at 7 bases. Sequencing used peripheral blood. This TCR was recovered from a woman in her 40s with acute or convalescent COVID-19. The CDR3 DNA reads as TGTGCCAGCAGCCCGGGAAGACAGGGCCTGAGCAATCAGCCCCAGCATTTT. Amino acid sequence: CASSPGRQGLSNQPQHF.